This T cell receptor beta chain appears in the sequencing data of a study of response to subunit inactivated influenza vaccine. Study-wide findings and caveats: Authors suggested few new T cells are recruited by each seasonal influenza vaccination.

This clonotype was picked up a small number of times. Its antigen is not known. TCRdb re-called the RT-PCR reads through MiXCR, storing one row per CDR3 protein. Here the sample spans hundreds of thousands of distinct CDR3 sequences, 11% to 15% being singletons. The V and J ends lost 0 bases and 4 bases, in that order; junction bases with no gene match: 7. The CDR3 is 16 residues long. Germline values: CDR1 KGHSH, CDR2 LQKENI. This rearrangement joins TRBV18 to TRBJ2-7, with TRBD2 matching 9 bases. The starting material was PBMCs from blood, obtained roughly 15 days before vaccination. This sequence originates from a man aged 50 to 59 who received an inactivated influenza vaccine. The CDR3 loop reads CASSPPSNSGSYEQYF. The CDR3 nucleotides are TGTGCCAGCTCACCACCGTCCAATAGCGGGAGTTACGAGCAGTACTTC.